The clone carrying this T cell receptor (beta chain) was picked up many times. Germline V gene lookup returns CDR1 SEHNR and CDR2 FQNEAQ (reference sequence). The CDR3 is 13 residues long. V was clipped by 4 bases and J by 2 bases, with 8 bases between them. The sample comes from a study of blood T cell repertoires in COVID-19. Study overall: The United States, Italy and Spain supplied acute and convalescent COVID-19 samples.

Per the study methods: Amplification from reference gene primers served as the basis for estimated nucleated cell counts. Repertoires were generated with immunoSEQ multiplex PCR, while TCRdb's copy carries only in-frame clones and drops some. Clone size and V and J calls were adopted from that table, with D and trimming inferred from the DNA. The sample includes 150,000 to 200,000 clones, roughly 89% of them seen just once. The origin of this receptor is a man aged 35 to 55 with acute or convalescent COVID-19. V gene TRBV7-9 combines with J gene TRBJ1-1; perhaps TRBD1 as D (6 bases). The material sequenced was peripheral blood. The CDR3 protein is CASSYRDNTEAFF. In DNA form, the CDR3 reads TGTGCCAGCAGCTACAGGGACAACACTGAAGCTTTCTTT.